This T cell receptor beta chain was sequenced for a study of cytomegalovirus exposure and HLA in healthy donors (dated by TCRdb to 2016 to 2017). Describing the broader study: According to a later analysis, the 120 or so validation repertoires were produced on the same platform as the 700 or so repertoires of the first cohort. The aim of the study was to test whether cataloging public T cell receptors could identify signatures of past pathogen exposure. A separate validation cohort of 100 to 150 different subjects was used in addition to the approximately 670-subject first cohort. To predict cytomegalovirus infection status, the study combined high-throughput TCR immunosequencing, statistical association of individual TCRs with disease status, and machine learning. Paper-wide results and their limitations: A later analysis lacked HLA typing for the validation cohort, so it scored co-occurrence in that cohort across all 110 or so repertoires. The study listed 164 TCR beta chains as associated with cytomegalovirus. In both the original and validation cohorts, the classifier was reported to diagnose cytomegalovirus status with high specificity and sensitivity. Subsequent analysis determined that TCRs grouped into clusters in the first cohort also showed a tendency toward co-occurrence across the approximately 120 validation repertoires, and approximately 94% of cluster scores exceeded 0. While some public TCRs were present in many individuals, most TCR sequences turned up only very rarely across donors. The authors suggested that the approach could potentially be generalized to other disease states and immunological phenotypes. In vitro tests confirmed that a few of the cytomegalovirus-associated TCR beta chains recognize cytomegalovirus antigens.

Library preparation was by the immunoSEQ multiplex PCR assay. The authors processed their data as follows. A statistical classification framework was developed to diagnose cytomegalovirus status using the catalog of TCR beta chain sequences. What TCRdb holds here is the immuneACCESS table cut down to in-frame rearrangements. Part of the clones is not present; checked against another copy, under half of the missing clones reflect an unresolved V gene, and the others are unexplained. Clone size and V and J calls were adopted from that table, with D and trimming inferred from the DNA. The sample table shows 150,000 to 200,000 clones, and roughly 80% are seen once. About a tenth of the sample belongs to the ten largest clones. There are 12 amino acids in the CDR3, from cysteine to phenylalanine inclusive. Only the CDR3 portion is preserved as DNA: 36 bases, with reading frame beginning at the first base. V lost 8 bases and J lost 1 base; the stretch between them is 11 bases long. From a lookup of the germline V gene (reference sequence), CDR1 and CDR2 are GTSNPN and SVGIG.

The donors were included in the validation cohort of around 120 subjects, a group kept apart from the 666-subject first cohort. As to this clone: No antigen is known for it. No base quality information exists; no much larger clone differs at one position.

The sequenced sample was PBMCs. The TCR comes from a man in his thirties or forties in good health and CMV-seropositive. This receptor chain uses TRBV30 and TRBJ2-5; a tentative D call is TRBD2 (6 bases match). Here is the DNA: TGTGCCCTGGCGGGGATCCAAGAGACCCAGTACTTC. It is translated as CALAGIQETQYF.